Below, one T cell receptor beta chain is given with its context. Its antigen remains undetermined. Nothing much larger sits one base from this clone, and base qualities are not available. These data come from a study of blood T cell repertoires in COVID-19 (TCRdb year 2020). The study in broad terms: Samples from collaborators originated in the United States, Italy and Spain and spanned both the acute and convalescent phases of COVID-19. HLA class I and class II types, where available, came from metadata supplied by the sample provider rather than from assay-based typing. Sample metadata almost always included a de-identified subject ID, COVID-19 status, age in years and sex. Samples were obtained from the ongoing ImmuneRACE study (first 160 participants) and from 1,000 to 1,500 subjects provided by 6 global collaborators. The dataset comprised deeply sampled blood TCRbeta repertoires from subjects exposed to, actively infected with, or recovered from COVID-19. The material from the prospective study consisted of cDNA or gDNA derived from T cells, B-cell-depleted T cells, or PBMCs. The repertoires were made available in a free public database intended to serve as a resource for research on the immune response to SARS-CoV-2. General conclusions and limits of the study: The quantity of clinical and demographic metadata differed by source and by participant and was supplied without curation.

Participants in the prospective study were aged roughly 18 to 100 years, lived in 20 to 25 United States geographic areas, and enrolled through a virtual design. Cohort assignment in the prospective study relied on participant-reported clinical history from a screening survey and a study questionnaire. ImmuneRACE Cohort 3 recovered participants were defined by two consecutive negative NP/OP PCR tests, healthcare professional clearance, or symptom resolution. In the prospective study, mobile phlebotomists collected whole blood, serum and a nasopharyngeal or oropharyngeal swab from each participant. Prospective study participants could optionally give additional blood draws and questionnaires over an approximately two-month period. Blood samples from the prospective study were shipped frozen or at room temperature prior to DNA extraction. The CDR3 starts with the cysteine, ends with the phenylalanine, and has 16 residues. Only the CDR3 portion is preserved as DNA: 48 bases, with reading frame beginning at the first base. After removal of 7 bases from V and 3 bases from J, the junction retains 7 bases not matched to a gene. Based on the germline V gene (reference sequence), the CDR1 and CDR2 sequences are LNHDA and SQIVND.

TCRbeta CDR3 regions were amplified from genomic DNA by means of the immunoSEQ Assay, a bias-controlled multiplex PCR. Regarding the original processing steps: Within the assay, amplification of reference gene primers was used to estimate how many nucleated cells each sample contained. Sequence reads were collapsed and filtered to measure the absolute abundance of every unique TCRbeta CDR3 rearrangement. For each sample, productive Simpson clonality was calculated as the square root of Simpson's diversity index across productive rearrangements. What TCRdb holds here is the immuneACCESS table cut down to in-frame rearrangements. Part of the clones is not present; checked against another copy, under half of the missing clones reflect an unresolved V gene, and the others are unexplained. For V, J and clone size, that table is used; D and trimming come from the DNA. The sample has around 220,000 clones on record, less than 90% of them singletons. Approximately 6.5% of the sample belongs to the ten largest clones.

This TCR came from a woman aged 40 to 49 who had recovered from COVID-19. Sequencing was done on a sample of PBMCs or T cells enriched from blood (not recorded which). The rearranged segments are TRBV19 and TRBJ2-2; a stretch of 11 junction bases matches TRBD1. The CDR3 amino acid sequence is: CASISGTGGYTGELFF. The DNA sequence is given as TGTGCCAGTATCTCCGGGACAGGGGGGTACACCGGGGAGCTGTTTTTT.